These 7 T cell receptor beta chains were sequenced from one sample in a study of T cell repertoires in cytomegalovirus infection. TCRdb reprocessed the reads via MiXCR and lists one record per CDR3 protein. The profile shows about 530,000 distinct CDR3 sequences, about 30% of them singletons. Sequenced input: PBMCs. Receptors originate from a human donor in good health (CMV status not recorded). Some clones in this sample may be carry-over from other donors' samples.

The chain recombines TRBV4-2 with TRBJ2-1; D could derive from TRBD1 or TRBD2 (5 bases each). The CDR3 is 13 amino acids. From germline, CDR1 is LGHNA and CDR2 YNFKEQ. The V and J ends lost 4 bases and 5 bases respectively, with 9 bases between them. The CDR3 sequence: CASSPGRDNEQFF. The CDR3 DNA reads as TGTGCCAGCAGCCCGGGACGCGACAATGAGCAGTTCTTC.

The rearrangement links TRBV5-1 to TRBJ1-5; no clear D gene. Trimming pared 0 bases from V and 0 bases from J, leaving 10 bases between. This CDR3 is 16 amino acids long. CDR1 SGHRS and CDR2 YFSETQ come from the germline V gene. The CDR3 here is CASSLDATNSNQPQHF. In nucleotides, the CDR3 is TGCGCCAGCAGCTTGGATGCGACAAATAGCAATCAGCCCCAGCATTTT. The whole variable domain, remainder taken from reference TRBV5-1 and TRBJ1-5, is KAGVTQTPRYLIKTRGQQVTLSCSPISGHRSVSWYQQTPGQGLQFLFEYFSETQRNKGNFPGRFSGRQFSNSRSEMNVSTLELGDSALYLCASSLDATNSNQPQHFGDGTRLSIL.

The V and J genes are TRBV2 and TRBJ2-1, with 10 bases lining up with TRBD2. The CDR3 contains 17 residues. CDR1 and CDR2 (germline): SNHLY, FYNNEI. The J segment lost 5 bases and the V segment lost 4 bases, leaving 11 bases of the junction unmatched. CDR3 nucleotide sequence: TGTGCCAGCAGTGTAAGGCTAGCGGGAGTTACAAACAATGAGCAGTTCTTC. Its protein is CASSVRLAGVTNNEQFF.

This clonotype was picked up many times. The chain joins TRBV12-3 or TRBV12-4 to TRBJ1-5, with D perhaps TRBD1 (6 bases). Between the trimmed V and J ends, which lost 7 bases and 4 bases, there was a span of 14 bases. The CDR3 runs 14 residues. The CDR3 loop reads CASTEGGWNQPQHF. CDR3 in DNA: TGTGCCAGCACCGAAGGGGGTTGGAATCAGCCCCAGCATTTT.

This rearrangement joins TRBV4-1 to TRBJ2-1, with 11 bases aligning to TRBD2. The germline gives CDR1 MGHRA, CDR2 YSYEKL. J lost 4 bases, V lost 1 base, and 6 bases had no gene match. The CDR3 runs 17 residues. The CDR3 spells CASSQGLGLAEYNEQFF. Written as DNA, the CDR3 is TGCGCCAGCAGCCAAGGCCTGGGACTAGCGGAATACAATGAGCAGTTCTTC.

This clonotype was observed a few times. The V gene is TRBV7-2, the J gene TRBJ1-1, with D possibly matching TRBD1 (5 bases). The CDR3 spans 14 residues. CDR1 SGHTA and CDR2 FQGNSA come from the germline V gene. V was pared by 7 bases and J by 4 bases, with 16 bases between. CDR3 amino acids: CASTLSPRVTEAFF. Here the CDR3 DNA reads TGTGCCAGCACCCTCTCCCCCAGGGTCACTGAAGCTTTCTTT.

This clonotype was recorded a few times. The chain combines TRBV5-1 with TRBJ2-7, with TRBD2 matching 8 bases. CDR3 length: 15 amino acids. In germline, CDR1 is SGHRS, CDR2 YFSETQ. J was trimmed by 4 bases and V by 3 bases; bases with no gene match: 9. The CDR3 DNA follows: TGCGCCAGCAGCTCCCGAAGCGGGAGTGGGTACGAGCAGTACTTC. Translation: CASSSRSGSGYEQYF.